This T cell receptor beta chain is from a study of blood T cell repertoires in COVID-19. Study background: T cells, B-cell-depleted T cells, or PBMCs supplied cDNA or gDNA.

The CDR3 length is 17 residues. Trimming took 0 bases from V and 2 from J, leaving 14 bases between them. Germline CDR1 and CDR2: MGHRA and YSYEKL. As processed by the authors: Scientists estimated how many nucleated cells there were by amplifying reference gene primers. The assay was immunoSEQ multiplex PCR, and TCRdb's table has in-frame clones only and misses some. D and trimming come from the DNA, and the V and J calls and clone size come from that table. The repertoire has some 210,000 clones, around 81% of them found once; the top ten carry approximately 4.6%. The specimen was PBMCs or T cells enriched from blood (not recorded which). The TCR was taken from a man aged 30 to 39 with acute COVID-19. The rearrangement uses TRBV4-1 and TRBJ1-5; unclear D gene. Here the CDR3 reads CASSQDWATAGNQPQHF. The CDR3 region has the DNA TGCGCCAGCAGCCAAGATTGGGCCACCGCAGGCAATCAGCCCCAGCATTTT.